This TCR beta chain was identified in a study of cytomegalovirus exposure and HLA in healthy donors. Broader study findings: In a later analysis, TCR beta V- and J-gene trimming showed a link to a missense DCLRE1C variant.

The CDR3 loop spans 17 amino acids. Germline CDR1 is LGHNA and CDR2 is YSLEER. V dropped 0 bases and J dropped 5; count of bases not matched to a gene: 9. The PCR ran on 60 Vbeta and 13 Jbeta primers. Profiling relied on immunoSEQ multiplex PCR, and the TCRdb table lists in-frame clones only, not all of them. The table records 150,000 to 200,000 clones, approximately 83% of them present only once. This clone was recorded a few times. Its target is unknown. Those who donated were healthy bone marrow donors. Unrecorded immune exposure was likely among donors, who were nominally healthy when sampled. The V and J genes are TRBV4-3 and TRBJ2-1; TRBD2 matches at 8 bases. The material sequenced was PBMCs. This TCR was recovered from a man between 18 and 29 years old in good health and CMV-seropositive. In DNA, the CDR3 is TGCGCCAGCAGCCAAGATTCACAGCGGGGGACTAACAATGAGCAGTTCTTC. Translating it yields CASSQDSQRGTNNEQFF.